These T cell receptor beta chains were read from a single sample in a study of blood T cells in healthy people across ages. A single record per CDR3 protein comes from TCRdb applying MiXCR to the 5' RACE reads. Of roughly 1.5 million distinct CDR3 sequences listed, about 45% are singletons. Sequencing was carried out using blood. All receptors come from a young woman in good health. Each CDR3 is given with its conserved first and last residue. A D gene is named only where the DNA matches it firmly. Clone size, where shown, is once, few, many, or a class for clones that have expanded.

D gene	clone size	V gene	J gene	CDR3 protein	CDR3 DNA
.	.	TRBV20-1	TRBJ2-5	CSVTGWSNEQYF	TGCAGTGTCACCGGTTGGTCCAATGAGCAGTACTTC
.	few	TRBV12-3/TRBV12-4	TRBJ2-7	CASSGGAQNYEQYF	TGTGCCAGCAGCGGGGGAGCTCAGAATTACGAGCAGTACTTC
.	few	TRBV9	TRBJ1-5	CASSVGGAGQPQHF	TGTGCCAGCAGCGTAGGGGGGGCTGGTCAGCCCCAGCATTTT
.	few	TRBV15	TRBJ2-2	CATSSKNTGELFF	TGTGCCACCAGCAGCAAGAACACCGGGGAGCTGTTTTTT
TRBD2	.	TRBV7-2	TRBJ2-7	CASSLGSGGLDEQYF	TGTGCCAGCAGCCTCGGCAGCGGGGGGTTAGACGAGCAGTACTTC
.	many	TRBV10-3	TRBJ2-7	CAISERYEQYF	TGTGCCATCAGTGAGCGGTACGAGCAGTACTTC
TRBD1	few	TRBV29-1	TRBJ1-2	CSAGDSRYTF	TGCAGCGCAGGGGACAGTCGCTACACCTTC
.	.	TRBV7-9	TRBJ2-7	CASNHGIRGYEQYF	TGTGCCAGCAATCATGGGATTAGGGGCTACGAGCAGTACTTC
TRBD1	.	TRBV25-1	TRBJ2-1	CAGSDRQGEYNEQFF	TGTGCCGGCAGTGATCGACAGGGAGAGTACAATGAGCAGTTCTTC
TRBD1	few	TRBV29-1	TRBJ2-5	CSVESRDREETQYF	TGCAGCGTAGAATCCCGGGACAGGGAAGAGACCCAGTACTTC
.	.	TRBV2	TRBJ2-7	CAIRDKSYEQYF	TGTGCCATCCGGGACAAATCCTACGAGCAGTACTTC
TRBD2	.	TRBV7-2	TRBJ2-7	CASSTLSAGGSEQYF	TGTGCCAGCAGCACTCTCTCAGCGGGAGGTAGCGAGCAGTACTTC
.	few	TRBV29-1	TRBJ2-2	CSVVVGGHTGELFF	TGCAGCGTTGTCGTGGGAGGACACACCGGGGAGCTGTTTTTT
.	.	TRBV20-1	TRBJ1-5	CSAIIGGSDQPQHF	TGCAGTGCCATCATCGGGGGTTCGGATCAGCCCCAGCATTTT
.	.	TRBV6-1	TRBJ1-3	CASSEGTGNTIYF	TGTGCCAGTAGTGAGGGGACGGGAAACACCATATATTTT
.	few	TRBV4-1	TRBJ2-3	CASSQGTGHGTDTQYF	TGCGCCAGCAGCCAAGGGACGGGCCATGGAACAGATACGCAGTATTTT
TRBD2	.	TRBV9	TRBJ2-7	CASSVVLAGSYNEQYF	TGTGCCAGCAGCGTAGTCCTAGCGGGCTCCTACAATGAGCAGTACTTC
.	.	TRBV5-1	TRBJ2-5	CASSVQAVQETQYF	TGCGCCAGCAGCGTGCAGGCAGTACAAGAGACCCAGTACTTC
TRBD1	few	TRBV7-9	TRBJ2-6	CASTDRGYSGANVLTF	TGTGCCAGCACCGACAGGGGGTACTCTGGGGCCAACGTCCTGACTTTC
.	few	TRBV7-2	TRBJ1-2	CASSLVSGALHYGYTF	TGTGCCAGCAGCTTAGTTTCAGGGGCTTTACACTATGGCTACACCTTC
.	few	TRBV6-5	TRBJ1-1	CATEGGDTEAFF	TGTGCCACCGAGGGAGGGGACACTGAAGCTTTCTTT
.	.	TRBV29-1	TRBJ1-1	CSVRTRLHPNTEAFF	TGCAGCGTTAGAACCCGCCTCCACCCGAACACTGAAGCTTTCTTT
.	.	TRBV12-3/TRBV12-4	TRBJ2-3	CASSSQDGTDAQYF	TGTGCCAGCAGCAGCCAGGACGGCACAGATGCGCAGTATTTT
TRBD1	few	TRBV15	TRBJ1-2	CATSRGGLTGGIHYGYTF	TGTGCCACCAGCAGAGGCGGGCTGACAGGGGGTATACACTATGGCTACACCTTC
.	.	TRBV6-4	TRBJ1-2	CASSDPTGVGYGYTF	TGTGCCAGCAGTGATCCGACGGGGGTAGGCTATGGCTACACCTTC
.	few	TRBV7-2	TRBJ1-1	CASSLVTGFEAFF	TGTGCCAGCAGCTTAGTAACAGGTTTTGAAGCTTTCTTT
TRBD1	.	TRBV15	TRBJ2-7	CATSRDGTGTYEQYF	TGTGCCACCAGCAGAGATGGGACAGGGACCTACGAGCAGTACTTC
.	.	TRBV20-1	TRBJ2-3	CSASGTRSTDTQYF	TGCAGTGCTAGCGGCACCCGGAGCACAGATACGCAGTATTTT
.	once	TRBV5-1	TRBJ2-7	CASSARQAYEQYF	TGCGCCAGCAGCGCAAGACAGGCCTACGAGCAGTACTTC
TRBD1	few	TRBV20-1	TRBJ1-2	CSARKAGGHGHTF	TGCAGTGCTAGAAAGGCAGGGGGCCATGGCCACACCTTC
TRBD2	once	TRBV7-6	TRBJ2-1	CARSLGSGSLGNEQFF	TGTGCCAGAAGCTTGGGTAGCGGGAGTTTAGGAAATGAGCAGTTCTTC
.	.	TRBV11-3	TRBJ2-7	CASSLEGTTEQYF	TGTGCCAGCAGCTTAGAAGGTACGACCGAGCAGTACTTC
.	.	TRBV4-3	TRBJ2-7	CASSQPISGPASYNEQYF	TGCGCCAGCAGCCAACCTATTAGCGGACCCGCTTCCTACAATGAGCAGTACTTC
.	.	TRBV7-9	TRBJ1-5	CASSLGVGHNQPQHF	TGTGCCAGCAGCTTAGGCGTGGGACATAATCAGCCCCAGCATTTT
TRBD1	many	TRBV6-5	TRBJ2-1	CASRPGQAYNEQFF	TGTGCCAGCCGACCGGGACAGGCTTACAATGAGCAGTTCTTC
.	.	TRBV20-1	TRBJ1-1	CSARKDPPRAFF	TGCAGTGCTAGAAAAGATCCCCCCAGGGCTTTCTTT
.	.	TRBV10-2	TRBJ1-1	CASSELGATEAFF	TGCGCCAGCAGTGAGTTGGGGGCCACTGAAGCTTTCTTT
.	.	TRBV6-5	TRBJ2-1	CASSYSGRVYEQFF	TGTGCCAGCAGTTACTCAGGGCGGGTGTATGAGCAGTTCTTC
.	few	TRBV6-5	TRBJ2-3	CASRGHNTDTQYF	TGTGCCAGCAGGGGACACAACACAGATACGCAGTATTTT
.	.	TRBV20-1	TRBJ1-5	CSAIYTASNQPQHF	TGCAGTGCCATCTACACCGCTAGCAATCAGCCCCAGCATTTT
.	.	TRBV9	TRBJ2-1	CASSVDPRPDDEQLF	TGTGCCAGCAGCGTAGATCCTCGCCCCGACGATGAGCAGTTATTC
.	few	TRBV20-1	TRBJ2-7	CSANIGPYEQYF	TGCAGTGCTAACATCGGGCCCTACGAGCAGTACTTC
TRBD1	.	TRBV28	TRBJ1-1	CASSLDRTPNTEAFF	TGTGCCAGCAGTTTGGACAGGACGCCAAACACTGAAGCTTTCTTT
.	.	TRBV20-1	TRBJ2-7	CSESAPSSYNEQYF	TGCAGTGAATCCGCGCCGAGCTCCTACAATGAGCAGTACTTC
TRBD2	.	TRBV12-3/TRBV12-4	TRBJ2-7	CASSLAKTSSQEAQYF	TGTGCCAGCAGTTTAGCGAAGACTAGCAGCCAAGAGGCCCAGTACTTC
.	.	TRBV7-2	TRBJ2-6	CASSFTGTGANVLTF	TGTGCCAGCAGTTTTACAGGGACTGGGGCCAACGTCCTGACTTTC
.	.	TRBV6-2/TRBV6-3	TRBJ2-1	CATSSGWEQFF	TGTGCCACCTCTTCTGGCTGGGAGCAGTTCTTC
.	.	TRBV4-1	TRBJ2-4	CASSQVAGTLGKNIQYF	TGCGCCAGCAGCCAAGTAGCCGGGACCCTGGGGAAAAACATTCAGTACTTC
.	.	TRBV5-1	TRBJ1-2	CASSFQDLTGDYGYTF	TGCGCCAGCAGCTTCCAGGACCTGACTGGGGACTATGGCTACACCTTC
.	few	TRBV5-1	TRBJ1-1	CASSTSRDTALNTEAFF	TGCGCCAGCAGCACCTCCCGGGACACCGCACTGAACACTGAAGCTTTCTTT
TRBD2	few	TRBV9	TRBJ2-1	CASSVDTSGTQQQFF	TGTGCCAGCAGCGTAGATACTAGCGGTACACAGCAGCAGTTCTTC
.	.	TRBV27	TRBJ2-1	CASQGGSYNEQFF	TGTGCCAGCCAGGGGGGGAGTTACAATGAGCAGTTCTTC
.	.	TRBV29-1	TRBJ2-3	CSARVREGIPDTQYF	TGCAGCGCTCGAGTACGGGAAGGGATCCCAGATACGCAGTATTTT
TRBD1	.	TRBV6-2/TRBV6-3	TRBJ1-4	CASRPDRAPSELFF	TGTGCCAGCAGGCCGGACAGGGCCCCTTCGGAACTGTTTTTT
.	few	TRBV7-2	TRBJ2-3	CASSLTGRNQDTQYF	TGTGCCAGCAGCTTGACAGGGAGGAATCAAGATACGCAGTATTTT
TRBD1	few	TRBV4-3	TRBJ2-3	CASSQDAGPGQGGADTQYF	TGCGCCAGCAGCCAAGATGCGGGCCCCGGACAGGGGGGCGCAGATACGCAGTATTTT
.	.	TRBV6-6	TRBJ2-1	CATKDSAGMETQFF	TGTGCCACCAAGGATAGTGCCGGTATGGAGACCCAGTTCTTC
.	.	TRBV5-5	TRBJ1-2	CASSLAIYGYTF	TGTGCCAGCAGCTTGGCCATCTATGGCTACACCTTC
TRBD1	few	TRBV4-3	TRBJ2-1	CASSQDATGASYNEQFF	TGCGCCAGCAGCCAAGACGCGACAGGGGCTTCCTACAATGAGCAGTTCTTC
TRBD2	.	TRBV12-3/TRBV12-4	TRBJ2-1	CASSEGLAGGQYNEQFF	TGTGCCAGCAGTGAGGGACTAGCGGGGGGGCAATACAATGAGCAGTTCTTC